Here is one T cell receptor beta chain with its context. The target of this receptor is not known. No base quality information exists; no much larger clone differs at one position. Inclusive of the bounding cysteine and phenylalanine, the CDR3 is 15 residues long. This entry keeps only the CDR3 DNA: 45 bases, framed from base 1. Per the germline V gene (reference sequence), DFQATT is the CDR1 and SNEGSKA is the CDR2. The germline ends are 16 bases apart after V is trimmed by 0 bases and J by 6 bases. Library prep was done by 5' RACE. The instrument given in TCRdb is Illumina HiSeq 2000. Template switching introduced a universal primer binding site; the final cDNA contained a unique molecular identifier, enabling accurate counting of TCR cDNA molecules. Specific primers in the conserved constant-segment region were used to synthesize first-strand cDNA for TCR alpha and beta chains. To control for contamination, every cDNA library carried two barcodes: a SMART-Mk sample barcode plus Illumina barcodes. TruSeq adapter sequences along with Illumina sample barcodes were introduced in two successive PCR steps. The TCR alpha and beta cDNA libraries were sequenced on the Illumina HiSeq platform using custom primers. The paper's processing steps were these. MiGEC was used to process raw reads and extract unique molecular identifiers, and MiXCR was used to find CDR3 positions. For each individual, recombination models were inferred using an EM algorithm with the repgenHMM and IGoR tools. The tcR package in R was used for shared clonotype analysis, with sharing normalized by the product of cloneset sizes. Out-of-frame nonproductive sequences were analyzed to study raw recombination free of thymic and clonal selection effects. The public reads were reanalyzed by TCRdb: fastp trimming at Q25, MiXCR alignment, in-frame beta chains only. Rows merge per CDR3 protein into single entries with the most common DNA and genes. Here the V and J calls rest on TCRdb's processing, not on the authors' analysis. For this sample the table gives 1.5 million to 2 million distinct CDR3 sequences, of which roughly 35% were detected only once. More than 0.25% of the sample is held by the ten biggest clonotypes.

Only healthy Caucasian donors were included. This record belongs to a study of identical twins listed by TCRdb under 2016. In the study overall: To test whether fetal clonotypes persist, the study used deep sequencing on TCR alpha and beta repertoires from monozygotic twins, unrelated adults of various ages, and cord blood. To rule out contamination, replicate twin experiments were performed at different times with different library preparation protocols. General conclusions and limits of the study: Zero-insertion analyses could be partly confounded by invariant T cells such as MAIT and iNKT, although diverse VJ usage argued against such confounding for most clonotypes. Fewer insertions were carried by abundant cord blood beta clonotypes, a similar but weaker trend appeared in young adult naive repertoires, and no such trend appeared in memory repertoires. The excess sharing between twins in beta out-of-frame sequences was weaker because fewer shared sequences reduced the signal-to-noise ratio. Compared with coincidental sharing between unrelated individuals, out-of-frame TCR alpha sequences shared between twins showed an excess of sequences with low generation probability. Conclusions relied on cross-sectional statistical analysis, since the same donors could not be followed over many years. In monozygotic twins, out-of-frame TCR alpha sharing was systematically underestimated by recombination models, although the models agreed with sharing between unrelated individuals.

The receptor chain draws on TRBV20-1 and TRBJ2-3, with TRBD2 perhaps the D gene, on 5 matching bases. The sample taken for sequencing was cord blood. The origin of this receptor is a newborn girl in good health. The CDR3 in this case is CSARDSETNPDTQYF. The bases are TGCAGTGCTAGAGATTCCGAGACTAATCCCGATACGCAGTATTTT.